This passage covers 18 T cell receptor beta chains from one sample sequenced in a study of early T cells in non-severe SARS-CoV-2 infection. In TCRdb, the 5' RACE reads were re-called with MiXCR into one record per CDR3 protein. Among tens of thousands of distinct CDR3 sequences listed, 3.5% to 4% were seen once. Material for sequencing was whole blood. The receptors here all came from an adult who was a healthcare worker with PCR-confirmed SARS-CoV-2 infection or an uninfected control (not recorded which).

This clonotype showed up many times. The rearrangement joins TRBV29-1 to TRBJ2-1, with TRBD2 identical over 8 bases. V shed 5 bases and J 0 bases; nucleotides not matched to a gene: 9. Germline V lookup: CDR1 SQVTM, CDR2 ANQGSEA. This CDR3 has 16 residues. CDR3 region: CSVRKVAGSSYNEQFF. The CDR3 region has the DNA TGCAGCGTTCGGAAGGTAGCGGGAAGCTCCTACAATGAGCAGTTCTTC.

This clonotype was seen a handful of times. The rearrangement uses TRBV29-1 and TRBJ1-1; 7 nucleotides line up with TRBD1. Losses at the gene ends were 6 bases for V and 9 bases for J; bases not matched to a gene: 4. This CDR3 comprises 10 residues. The germline V gene encodes CDR1 SQVTM and CDR2 ANQGSEA. The CDR3 DNA follows: TGCAGCGTCCGGACAGGCCAAGCTTTCTTT. It encodes CSVRTGQAFF.

This clonotype was seen a handful of times. This chain links TRBV10-3 with TRBJ1-4; D is unclear. Germline loops: CDR1 ENHRY, CDR2 SYGVKD. The CDR3 contains 13 residues. V was shortened by 8 bases and J by 1 base, with 8 bases between the two germline ends. The CDR3 loop is CAIRKETNEKLFF. For the CDR3, the DNA is TGTGCCATCCGGAAGGAAACTAATGAAAAACTGTTTTTT.

This clonotype was seen many times. This chain joins TRBV4-3 and TRBJ2-7, with a tentative D call TRBD1 (5 bases). Germline CDR1 is LGHNA and CDR2 is YSLEER. V lost 0 bases to trimming and J lost 9 bases, with 15 bases between them. This CDR3 is 14 amino acids long. CDR3 amino acids: CASSQDLQGSVQYF. Written as DNA, the CDR3 is TGCGCCAGCAGCCAAGATCTTCAGGGCTCGGTGCAGTACTTC.

The sample holds many counts of this clonotype. V gene TRBV4-2 combines with J gene TRBJ2-3; 9 bases match TRBD2. The CDR3 has 15 residues. Germline CDR1 reads LGHNA; CDR2 reads YNFKEQ. Losses at the gene ends were 3 bases for V and 4 bases for J; bases not matched to a gene: 5. This CDR3 reads CASSHLSGSADTQYF. The CDR3, as DNA: TGTGCCAGCAGCCACCTTAGCGGGAGCGCAGATACGCAGTATTTT.

The chain carries TRBV20-1 and TRBJ2-5, with a tentative D call TRBD2 (6 bases). This CDR3 has 12 amino acids. Trimming removed 1 base at V and 7 bases at J, with 10 bases between. The germline V gene has CDR1 DFQATT and CDR2 SNEGSKA (reference sequence). CDR3 loop: CSARGLGVTQYF. In DNA form, the CDR3 reads TGCAGTGCTAGAGGACTAGGGGTGACCCAGTACTTC.

The chain uses TRBV28 and TRBJ2-1; the match to TRBD1 covers 11 bases. V was pared by 8 bases and J by 5 bases, with 5 bases of the junction left unmatched. The CDR3 is made up of 14 amino acids. Germline values: CDR1 MDHEN, CDR2 SYDVKM. CDR3: CASSGQGGHNEQFF. In DNA, the CDR3 is TGTGCCAGCTCGGGACAGGGGGGGCACAATGAGCAGTTCTTC. The full variable domain, with the rest looked up from reference TRBV28 and TRBJ2-1, is DVKVTQSSRYLVKRTGEKVFLECVQDMDHENMFWYRQDPGLGLRLIYFSYDVKMKEKGDIPEGYSVSREKKERFSLILESASTNQTSMYLCASSGQGGHNEQFFGPGTRLTVL.

This rearrangement joins TRBV4-1 to TRBJ2-1; D may be TRBD1 (6 bases). V was pared by 0 bases and J by 3 bases, with 12 bases between. CDR1 is MGHRA, CDR2 YSYEKL, per germline. The CDR3 loop spans 16 amino acids. The CDR3 DNA follows: TGCGCCAGCAGCCAAGATCCAGGACAGCTCTACAATGAGCAGTTCTTC. Amino acids: CASSQDPGQLYNEQFF.

This clonotype occurred many times. The gene calls are TRBV11-2 and TRBJ2-4; 7 nucleotides line up with TRBD1. In germline, CDR1 is SGHAT, CDR2 FQNNGV. The CDR3 runs to 12 residues. Trimming at V came to 3 bases and at J to 8 bases, leaving 1 base not matched to a gene. CDR3 region: CASSLQGDIQYF. In DNA form, the CDR3 reads TGTGCCAGCAGCTTGCAGGGGGACATTCAGTACTTC.

This clonotype was recorded at least ten times. This chain connects TRBV7-9 to TRBJ2-5, with TRBD2 matching over 10 bases. J gave up 5 bases and V 11 bases, and 11 bases lay outside the gene matches. The CDR3 spans 14 residues. CDR1 and CDR2 (germline): SEHNR, FQNEAQ (reference sequence). CDR3 in amino acids: CAGALAGVKETQYF. CDR3 bases: TGTGCCGGAGCCCTAGCGGGAGTAAAGGAGACCCAGTACTTC.

This clonotype counts as medium-sized. The chain recombines TRBV19 with TRBJ1-1; D ambiguous. Germline V lookup: CDR1 LNHDA, CDR2 SQIVND (reference sequence). V was cut by 4 bases and J by 4 bases, with 10 bases left in between. CDR3 size: 13 residues. In DNA form, the CDR3 reads TGTGCCAGTAGTACAACGGTAACCACTGAAGCTTTCTTT. This gives the protein CASSTTVTTEAFF.

This clonotype was observed at least ten times. The rearrangement uses TRBV7-2 and TRBJ2-5, with 13 bases fitting TRBD2. After removal of 1 base from V and 6 bases from J, the junction contained 11 bases not matched to a gene. CDR3 length equals 18 residues. CDR1 is SGHTA, CDR2 FQGNSA, per germline. The CDR3 loop reads CASSLDNRRTSGRKTQYF. The CDR3 bases are TGTGCCAGCAGCTTAGACAACCGCAGGACTAGCGGGAGAAAGACCCAGTACTTC.

At least ten counts were recorded for this clonotype. CDR3 coding DNA: TGTGCCAGCAGCTCCCGGCCCATAGCGGGAGTGGGAGATACGCAGTATTTT. It specifies CASSSRPIAGVGDTQYF. The chain recombines TRBV7-9 with TRBJ2-3; TRBD2 matches 9 bases. Germline V lookup: CDR1 SEHNR, CDR2 FQNEAQ (reference sequence). This CDR3 has 17 residues. The V gene end was trimmed by 4 bases and the J gene end by 5 bases; junction bases not matched to a gene: 13.

There are many counts of this clonotype. This rearrangement joins TRBV5-4 to TRBJ1-5; D is undetermined. Germline lookup yields CDR1 SGHNT and CDR2 YYREEE (reference sequence). Trimming took 0 bases from V and 6 from J, leaving 4 bases between them. The CDR3 runs to 12 residues. In nucleotides, the CDR3 is TGTGCCAGCAGCTTGGACTCTCAGCCCCAGCATTTT. Translating it yields CASSLDSQPQHF.

This clonotype was counted ten times or more. The gene calls are TRBV5-1 and TRBJ1-1; 8 bases match TRBD1. The germline CDR1 and CDR2 sequences are SGHRS and YFSETQ. The CDR3 totals 15 residues. V was clipped by 3 bases and J by 4 bases; unmatched bases: 8. CDR3 loop: CASSSQTGVFTEAFF. The CDR3 nucleotides read TGCGCCAGCAGCTCACAGACAGGGGTCTTCACTGAAGCTTTCTTT.

This clonotype was observed many times. The chain employs TRBV7-3 and TRBJ2-7; 8 positions match TRBD2. CDR3 length: 15 amino acids. CDR1 and CDR2 (germline): SGHTA, FQGTGA. Trimming cost V 6 bases and J 7 bases; bases outside gene matches: 14. Here the CDR3 reads CASSPTSGGAGEQYF. Here the CDR3 DNA reads TGTGCCAGCAGTCCAACCAGCGGGGGCGCAGGGGAGCAGTACTTC.

This clonotype has a count of ten or more. J is TRBJ2-7 and V is TRBV10-3; no clear D gene. The ends were cut back, 0 bases at V and 2 bases at J, with 5 bases in the middle. This CDR3 contains 13 residues. The germline V gene encodes CDR1 ENHRY and CDR2 SYGVKD. In DNA, the CDR3 is TGTGCCATCAGTGAGTCGCCCACCTACGAGCAGTACGTC. Its translation is CAISESPTYEQYV.

The sample holds many counts of this clonotype. This chain uses TRBV6-2 or TRBV6-3 with TRBJ2-7, with D maybe TRBD2 (5 bases). CDR3 length: 15 residues. Germline V gives CDR1 MNHEY, CDR2 SVGEGT. The germline V and J ends were trimmed by 6 bases and 2 bases, with 17 bases remaining between them. CDR3 DNA: TGTGCCAGCAGCCGGGCGGGCGATAAAACCTACGAGCAGTACTTC. It is translated as CASSRAGDKTYEQYF.